The 15 T cell receptor beta chains below were found in one sample sequenced in a study of T-cell reconstitution after alpha-beta-depleted transplantation in children. During its preparation, the TCRbeta library received unique molecular identifiers. One entry per CDR3 protein results from TCRdb running MiXCR on the PCR reads. The sample lists about 420,000 distinct CDR3 sequences, around 9.9% occurring once. The sequencing here drew on PBMCs from the stem cell graft donor, taken from the stem cell graft. All receptors come from a human donor who donated a stem cell graft to a child with acute myeloid leukemia.

The V call is TRBV7-2, the J call TRBJ2-5; 7 bases map to TRBD2. J lost 2 bases, V lost 2 bases, and 8 bases had no gene match. This CDR3 has 16 residues. Germline CDR1 and CDR2: SGHTA and FQGNSA. DNA for the CDR3: TGTGCCAGCAGCTTAAACGTCGGGGGAGGGCAAGAGACCCAGTACTTC. This translates into CASSLNVGGGQETQYF.

This chain uses TRBV29-1 with TRBJ2-2; unclear D gene. V was clipped by 4 bases and J by 1 base, with 10 bases between them. The CDR3 spans 14 residues. Germline V gives CDR1 SQVTM, CDR2 ANQGSEA. CDR3 region: CSVALRRNTGELFF. In DNA form, the CDR3 reads TGCAGCGTTGCATTAAGGAGGAACACCGGGGAGCTGTTTTTT.

This clonotype was observed a few times. The genes are TRBV6-1 and TRBJ2-5; D may be TRBD2 (6 bases). Trimming left V 7 bases short and J 0 bases short, with 12 bases between. CDR3 length: 14 residues. Looked up from germline, CDR1 is MNHNS and CDR2 is SASEGT. The CDR3 loop reads CASKRVFNQETQYF. The CDR3 DNA sequence: TGTGCCAGCAAGCGGGTTTTCAACCAAGAGACCCAGTACTTC.

This clonotype was counted ten times or more. The chain combines TRBV11-2 with TRBJ2-1; 10 bases align to TRBD1. Losses at the gene ends were 5 bases for V and 10 bases for J; bases not matched to a gene: 8. The CDR3 runs to 14 residues. CDR1 SGHAT and CDR2 FQNNGV come from the germline V gene. CDR3 bases: TGTGCCAGCAGCGCGGACAGGGGGTTTTGGGAGCAGTTCTTC. It encodes CASSADRGFWEQFF.

This clonotype was seen a few times. The gene calls are TRBV11-2 and TRBJ2-2, with D possibly TRBD1 on 5 matching bases. Germline lookup yields CDR1 SGHAT and CDR2 FQNNGV. V lost 5 bases and J lost 0, with 10 bases in between. This CDR3 has 15 residues. This CDR3 reads CASSLTETNTGELFF. In DNA, the CDR3 is TGTGCCAGCAGCCTGACAGAAACGAACACCGGGGAGCTGTTTTTT.

The table lists this clonotype with many counts. The rearrangement joins TRBV18 to TRBJ1-1, with no clear D. There are 14 residues in the CDR3. Germline CDR1 is KGHSH and CDR2 is LQKENI. V lost 3 bases and J lost 5, with 13 bases in between. CDR3 DNA sequence: TGTGCCAGCTCACCCCCTGGAAGGCGTACTGAAGCTTTCTTT. It is translated as CASSPPGRRTEAFF.

The sample holds a few counts of this clonotype. J is TRBJ2-3 and V is TRBV7-6, with D possibly TRBD2 on 7 matching bases. The CDR3 spans 14 residues. Trimming stripped 5 bases from V and 3 bases from J, with 12 bases between. CDR1 is SGHVS, CDR2 FNYEAQ, per germline. The CDR3 DNA sequence: TGTGCCAGCAGCCGGGGGGCCACGACAGATACGCAGTATTTT. Residues: CASSRGATTDTQYF.

The chain recombines TRBV20-1 with TRBJ2-6, with D possibly matching TRBD2 (5 bases). This CDR3 is 13 amino acids long. V was trimmed by 5 bases and J by 3 bases, leaving 8 bases between them. Germline CDR1 and CDR2: DFQATT and SNEGSKA (reference sequence). Written as DNA, the CDR3 is TGCAGTGCTCTAGGGAGTGGGGCCAACGTCCTGACTTTC. Translating it yields CSALGSGANVLTF.

In DNA form, the CDR3 reads TGTGCCAGCAGTTCCACCGACACTACCGGGGAGCTGTTTTTT. Encoded protein: CASSSTDTTGELFF. V usage is TRBV6-2 or TRBV6-3 and J usage is TRBJ2-2; no clear D. Trimming pared 4 bases from V and 5 bases from J, leaving 11 bases between. This CDR3 spans 14 amino acids. Looked up from germline, CDR1 is MNHEY and CDR2 is SVGEGT.

This clonotype was seen a few times. The V call is TRBV5-1, the J call TRBJ2-1; D is unclear. Trimming shortened V by 0 bases and J by 0 bases, and 4 bases separated the two germline ends. The CDR3 extends over 14 amino acids. CDR1 and CDR2 (germline): SGHRS, YFSETQ. The CDR3 DNA reads as TGCGCCAGCAGCTTGGTGGACTCCTACAATGAGCAGTTCTTC. Its protein product is CASSLVDSYNEQFF.

In its sample, this clonotype was seen a few times. The rearrangement joins TRBV10-3 to TRBJ2-7; a possible D gene is TRBD2 (6 bases). Germline CDR1 ENHRY, CDR2 SYGVKD. V was pared by 2 bases and J by 3 bases, with 14 bases between. The CDR3 contains 15 residues. CDR3 nucleotides: TGTGCCATCAGTGAGCGCTTGGAGGGTGGCTACGAGCAGTACTTC. Amino acid sequence: CAISERLEGGYEQYF.

The chain employs TRBV15 and TRBJ2-1; possibly TRBD1 or TRBD2 for D (5 bases each). In germline, CDR1 is LNHNV, CDR2 YYDKDF (reference sequence). The CDR3 is 12 amino acids. V gave up 4 bases and J gave up 7 bases, with 8 bases separating them. The DNA of the CDR3 is TGTGCCACCAGCATTGAGGGGAATGAGCAGTTCTTC. Its protein is CATSIEGNEQFF.

This clonotype was detected many times. This chain connects TRBV10-3 to TRBJ2-2; TRBD1 matches 8 bases. The germline V gene encodes CDR1 ENHRY and CDR2 SYGVKD. V trimming: 1 base; J trimming: 0 bases; junction bases outside the gene matches: 1. The CDR3 runs to 16 residues. The CDR3 protein is CAISELGQANTGELFF. CDR3 in DNA: TGTGCCATCAGTGAGTTGGGACAGGCGAACACCGGGGAGCTGTTTTTT.

This clonotype was recorded a few times. V is TRBV7-6 and J is TRBJ2-7; 14 positions match TRBD2. The CDR3 totals 15 residues. The J segment lost 5 bases and the V segment lost 5 bases, leaving 5 bases of the junction unmatched. Per germline, CDR1 SGHVS and CDR2 FNYEAQ. CDR3 loop: CASSPGTSGSHEQYF. CDR3 nucleotides: TGTGCCAGCAGCCCCGGGACTAGCGGGAGCCACGAGCAGTACTTC.

This clonotype was seen at least ten times. This chain connects TRBV5-1 to TRBJ1-2; D is unclear. The V end was cut by 7 bases, the J end by 1 base, with 14 bases between. The CDR3 covers 14 residues. Germline loops: CDR1 SGHRS, CDR2 YFSETQ. The CDR3 coding sequence is TGCGCCAGCGCTCAGAGGCCACTTAACTATGGCTACACCTTC. It yields the protein CASAQRPLNYGYTF.